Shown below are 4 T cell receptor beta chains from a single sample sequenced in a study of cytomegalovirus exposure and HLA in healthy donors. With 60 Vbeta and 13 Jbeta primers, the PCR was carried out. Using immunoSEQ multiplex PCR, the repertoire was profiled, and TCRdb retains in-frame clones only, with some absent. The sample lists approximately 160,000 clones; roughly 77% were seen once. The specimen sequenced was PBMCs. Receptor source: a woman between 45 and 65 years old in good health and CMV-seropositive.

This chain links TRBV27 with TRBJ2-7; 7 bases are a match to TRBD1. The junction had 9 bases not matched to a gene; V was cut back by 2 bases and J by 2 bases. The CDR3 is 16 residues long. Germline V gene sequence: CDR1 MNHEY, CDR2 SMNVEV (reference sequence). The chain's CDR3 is CASSLAVSQGAYEQYF. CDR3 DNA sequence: TGTGCCAGCAGTTTAGCTGTCTCTCAGGGGGCCTACGAGCAGTACTTC.

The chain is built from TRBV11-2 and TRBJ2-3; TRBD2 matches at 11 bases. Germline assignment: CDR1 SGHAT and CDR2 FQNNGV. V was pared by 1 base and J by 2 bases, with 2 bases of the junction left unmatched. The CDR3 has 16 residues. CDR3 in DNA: TGTGCCAGCAGCTTAGGGACTAGCGGGCCCACAGATACGCAGTATTTT. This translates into CASSLGTSGPTDTQYF.

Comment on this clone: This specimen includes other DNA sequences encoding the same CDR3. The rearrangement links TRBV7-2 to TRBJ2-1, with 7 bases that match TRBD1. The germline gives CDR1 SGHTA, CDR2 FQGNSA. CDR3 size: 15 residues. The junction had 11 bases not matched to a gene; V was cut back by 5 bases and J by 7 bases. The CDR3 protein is CASSPPGQRGNEQFF. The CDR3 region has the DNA TGTGCCAGCAGCCCACCGGGACAGAGGGGGAATGAGCAGTTCTTC. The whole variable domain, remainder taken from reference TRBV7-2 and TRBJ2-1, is GAGVSQSPSNKVTEKGKDVELRCDPISGHTALYWYRQSLGQGLEFLIYFQGNSAPDKSGLPSDRFSAERTGGSVSTLTIQRTQQEDSAVYLCASSPPGQRGNEQFFGPGTRLTVL.

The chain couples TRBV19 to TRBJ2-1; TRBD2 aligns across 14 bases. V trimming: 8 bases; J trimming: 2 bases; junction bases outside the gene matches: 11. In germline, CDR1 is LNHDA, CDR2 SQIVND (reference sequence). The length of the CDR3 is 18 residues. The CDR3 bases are TGTGCCAGTGCTAGACTAGCGGGGGGGCCTGTTGCCTACAATGAGCAGTTCTTC. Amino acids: CASARLAGGPVAYNEQFF.